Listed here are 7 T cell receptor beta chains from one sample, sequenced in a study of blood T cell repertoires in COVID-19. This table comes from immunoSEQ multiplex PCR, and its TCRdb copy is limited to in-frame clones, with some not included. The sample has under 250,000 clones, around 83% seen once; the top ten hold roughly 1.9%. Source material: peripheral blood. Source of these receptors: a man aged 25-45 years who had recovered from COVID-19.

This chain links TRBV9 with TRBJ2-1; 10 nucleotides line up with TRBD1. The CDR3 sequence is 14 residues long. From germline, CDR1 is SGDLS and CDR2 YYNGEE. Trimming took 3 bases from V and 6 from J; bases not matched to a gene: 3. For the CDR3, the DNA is TGTGCCAGCAGCGCCTGGACAGGGGGCAATGAGCAGTTCTTC. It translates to CASSAWTGGNEQFF.

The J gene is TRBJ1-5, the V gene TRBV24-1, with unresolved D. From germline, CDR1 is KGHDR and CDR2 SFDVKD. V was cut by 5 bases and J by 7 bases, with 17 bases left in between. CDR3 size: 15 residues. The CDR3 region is CATSGVRVEGQPQHF. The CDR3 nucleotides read TGTGCCACCAGTGGTGTCCGGGTAGAGGGACAGCCCCAGCATTTT.

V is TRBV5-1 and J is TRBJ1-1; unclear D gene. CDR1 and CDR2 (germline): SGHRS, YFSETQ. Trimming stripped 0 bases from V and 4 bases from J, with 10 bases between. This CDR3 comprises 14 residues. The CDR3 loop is CASSLEGSRTEAFF. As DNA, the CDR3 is TGCGCCAGCAGCTTGGAAGGGAGTCGCACTGAAGCTTTCTTT.

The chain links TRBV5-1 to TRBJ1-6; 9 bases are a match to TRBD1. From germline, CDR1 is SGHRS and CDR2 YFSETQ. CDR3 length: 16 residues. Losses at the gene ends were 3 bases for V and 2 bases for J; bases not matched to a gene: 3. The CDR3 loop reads CASSSRQGAYNSPLHF. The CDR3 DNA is TGCGCCAGCAGCTCAAGACAGGGGGCCTATAATTCACCCCTCCACTTT.

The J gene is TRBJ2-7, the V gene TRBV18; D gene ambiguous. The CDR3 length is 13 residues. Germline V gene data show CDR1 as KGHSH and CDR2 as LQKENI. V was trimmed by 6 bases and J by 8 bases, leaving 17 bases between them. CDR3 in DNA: TGTGCCAGCTCGCAACTCGCTACTACGCAGCAGTACGTC. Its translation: CASSQLATTQQYV.

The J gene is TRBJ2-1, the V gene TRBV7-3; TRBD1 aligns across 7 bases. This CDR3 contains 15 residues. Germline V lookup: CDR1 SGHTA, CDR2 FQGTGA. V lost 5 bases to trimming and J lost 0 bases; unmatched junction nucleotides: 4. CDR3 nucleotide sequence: TGTGCCAGCAGCCTGGGGACAGCCTCCTACAATGAGCAGTTCTTC. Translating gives CASSLGTASYNEQFF. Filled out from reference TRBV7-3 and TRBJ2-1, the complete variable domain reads GAGVSQTPSNKVTEKGKYVELRCDPISGHTALYWYRQSLGQGPEFLIYFQGTGAADDSGLPNDRFFAVRPEGSVSTLKIQRTERGDSAVYLCASSLGTASYNEQFFGPGTRLTVL.

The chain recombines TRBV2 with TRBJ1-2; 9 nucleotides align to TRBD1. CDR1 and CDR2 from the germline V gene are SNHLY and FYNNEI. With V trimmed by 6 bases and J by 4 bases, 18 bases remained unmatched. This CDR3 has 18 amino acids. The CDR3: CASRGMKGTGREFYGYTF. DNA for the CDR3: TGTGCCAGCAGGGGAATGAAGGGGACAGGGAGGGAATTCTATGGCTACACCTTC.